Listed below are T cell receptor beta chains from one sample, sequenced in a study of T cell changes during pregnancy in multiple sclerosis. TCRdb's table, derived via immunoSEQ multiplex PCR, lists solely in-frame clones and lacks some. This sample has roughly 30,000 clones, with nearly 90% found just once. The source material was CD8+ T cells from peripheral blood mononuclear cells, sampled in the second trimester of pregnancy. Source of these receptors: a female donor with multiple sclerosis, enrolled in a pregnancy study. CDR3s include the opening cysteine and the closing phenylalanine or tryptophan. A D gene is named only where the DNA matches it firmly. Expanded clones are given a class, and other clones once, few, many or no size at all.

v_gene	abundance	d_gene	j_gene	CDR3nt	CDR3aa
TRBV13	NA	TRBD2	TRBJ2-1	TGTGCCAGCAGCCGACTAGCGGGAGATCAGCAGTTCTTC	CASSRLAGDQQFF
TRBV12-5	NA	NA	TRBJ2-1	TGTGCTAGTGGTGGGGGCATAGCCAATGAGCAGTTCTTC	CASGGGIANEQFF
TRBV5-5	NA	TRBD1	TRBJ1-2	TGTGCCAGCAGCTTGGACAGGGGAATCTATGGCTACACCTTC	CASSLDRGIYGYTF
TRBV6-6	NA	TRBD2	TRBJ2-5	TGTGCCAGCAGCCTATGGGCGGGAGCTCAAGAGACCCAGTACTTC	CASSLWAGAQETQYF
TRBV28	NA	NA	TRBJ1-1	TGTGCCAGCGGGCACGTTACTGGAGCTTTCTTT	CASGHVTGAFF
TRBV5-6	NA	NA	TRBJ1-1	TGTGCCAGCAGCTTACCCGCGACAACGAACACTGAAGCTTTCTTT	CASSLPATTNTEAFF
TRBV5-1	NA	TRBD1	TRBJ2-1	TGCGCCAGCGGGGACAGGTCCGTCAATGAGCAGTTCTTC	CASGDRSVNEQFF
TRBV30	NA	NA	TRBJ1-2	TGTGCCTGGAGTGTCAGGAACAGGGAGACTGAATACTATGGCTACACCTTC	CAWSVRNRETEYYGYTF
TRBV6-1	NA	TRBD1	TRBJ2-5	TGTGCCAGCATGGAGACAGGGAGAGTGACCCAGTACTTC	CASMETGRVTQYF
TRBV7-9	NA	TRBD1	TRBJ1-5	TGTGCCAGCAGCTCTATGACAGGGAAGGATCAGCCCCAGCATTTT	CASSSMTGKDQPQHF
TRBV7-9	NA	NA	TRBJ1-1	TGTGCCAGCAGCTTAGACGGTGCTTCGAACACTGAAGCTTTCTTT	CASSLDGASNTEAFF
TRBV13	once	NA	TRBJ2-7	TGTGCCAGCAGCTTAGGGGGGGGTAAGTCCTACGAGCAGTACTTC	CASSLGGGKSYEQYF
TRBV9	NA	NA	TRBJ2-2	TGTGCCAGCAGCGCCCGACAGAACACCGGGGAGCTGTTTTTT	CASSARQNTGELFF
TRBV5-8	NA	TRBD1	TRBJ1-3	TGTGCCAGCAGCTCGGGACAGGAATTCTCTGGAAACACCATATATTTT	CASSSGQEFSGNTIYF